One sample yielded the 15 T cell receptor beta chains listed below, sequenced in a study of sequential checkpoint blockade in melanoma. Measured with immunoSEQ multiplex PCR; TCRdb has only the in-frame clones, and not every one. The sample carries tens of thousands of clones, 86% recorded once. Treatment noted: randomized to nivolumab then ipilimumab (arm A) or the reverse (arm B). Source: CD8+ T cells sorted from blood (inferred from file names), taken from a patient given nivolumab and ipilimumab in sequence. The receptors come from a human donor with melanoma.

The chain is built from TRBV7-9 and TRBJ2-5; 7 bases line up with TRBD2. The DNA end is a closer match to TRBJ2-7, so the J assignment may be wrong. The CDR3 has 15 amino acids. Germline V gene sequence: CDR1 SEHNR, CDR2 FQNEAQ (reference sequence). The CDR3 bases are TGTGCCAGCAGCCAGCGGGGCCCCCGCGGTTACGAGCAGTACTTC. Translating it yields CASSQRGPRGYEQYF.

The CDR3 sequence: CASSLVILPDTQYF. For the CDR3, the DNA is TGTGCCAGCAGCTTAGTAATTCTCCCGGATACGCAGTATTTT. V gene TRBV7-9 combines with J gene TRBJ2-3, with no clear D. V gave up 1 base and J gave up 6 bases, with 11 bases separating them. Germline CDR1 SEHNR, CDR2 FQNEAQ (reference sequence). The CDR3 length is 14 residues. The full variable domain, rest sourced from reference TRBV7-9 and TRBJ2-3, is DTGVSQNPRHKITKRGQNVTFRCDPISEHNRLYWYRQTLGQGPEFLTYFQNEAQLEKSRLLSDRFSAERPKGSFSTLEIQRTEQGDSAMYLCASSLVILPDTQYFGPGTRLTVL.

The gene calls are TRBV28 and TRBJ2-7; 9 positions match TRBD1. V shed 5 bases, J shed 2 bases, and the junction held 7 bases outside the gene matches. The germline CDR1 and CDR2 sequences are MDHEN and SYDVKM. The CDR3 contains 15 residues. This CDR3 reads CASSDRQGGAYEQYF. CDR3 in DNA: TGTGCCAGCAGTGACCGACAGGGGGGGGCCTACGAGCAGTACTTC.

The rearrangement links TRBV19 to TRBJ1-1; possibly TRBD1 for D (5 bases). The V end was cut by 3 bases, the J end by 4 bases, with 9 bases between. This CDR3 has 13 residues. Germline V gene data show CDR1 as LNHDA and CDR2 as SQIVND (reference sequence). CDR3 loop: CASSIGRGTEAFF. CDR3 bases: TGTGCCAGTAGTATCGGAAGGGGCACTGAAGCTTTCTTT.

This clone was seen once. CDR3 amino acids: CASQTGLWEGGYTF. CDR3 in DNA: TGCGCCAGCCAGACGGGCCTGTGGGAGGGTGGCTACACCTTC. V gene TRBV10-2 combines with J gene TRBJ1-2; unclear D gene. Germline V gene sequence: CDR1 WSHSY, CDR2 SAAADI. The CDR3 has 14 amino acids. Trimming left V 8 bases short and J 7 bases short, with 20 bases between.

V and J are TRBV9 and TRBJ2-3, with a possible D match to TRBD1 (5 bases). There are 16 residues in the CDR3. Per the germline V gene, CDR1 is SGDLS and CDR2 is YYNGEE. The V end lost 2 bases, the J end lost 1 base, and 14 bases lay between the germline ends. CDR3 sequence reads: CASSVTPQGCTDTQYF. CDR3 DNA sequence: TGTGCCAGCAGCGTCACCCCCCAGGGTTGCACAGATACGCAGTATTTT.

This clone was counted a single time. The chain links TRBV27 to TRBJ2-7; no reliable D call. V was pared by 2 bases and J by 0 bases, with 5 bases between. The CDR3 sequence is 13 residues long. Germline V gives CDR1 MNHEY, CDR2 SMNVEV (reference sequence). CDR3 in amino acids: CASSLADSYEQYF. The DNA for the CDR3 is TGTGCCAGCAGTTTAGCGGACTCCTACGAGCAGTACTTC.

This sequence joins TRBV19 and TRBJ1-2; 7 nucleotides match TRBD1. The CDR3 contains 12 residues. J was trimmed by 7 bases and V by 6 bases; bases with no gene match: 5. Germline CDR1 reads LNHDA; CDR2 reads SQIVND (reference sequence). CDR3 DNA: TGTGCCAGTAGAGAGGGGGCGTCTGGCTACACCTTC. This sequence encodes CASREGASGYTF.

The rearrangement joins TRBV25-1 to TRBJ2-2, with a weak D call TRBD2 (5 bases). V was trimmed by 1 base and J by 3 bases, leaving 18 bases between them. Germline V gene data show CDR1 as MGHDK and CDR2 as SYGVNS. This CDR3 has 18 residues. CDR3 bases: TGTGCCAGCAGTGAATTTTTTGTCCGGGGTACGGACACCGGGGAGCTGTTTTTT. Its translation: CASSEFFVRGTDTGELFF.

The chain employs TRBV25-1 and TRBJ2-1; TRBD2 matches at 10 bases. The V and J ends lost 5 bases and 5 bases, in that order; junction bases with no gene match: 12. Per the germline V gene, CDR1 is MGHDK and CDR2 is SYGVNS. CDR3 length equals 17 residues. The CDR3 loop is CASSPLAGVKLNNEQFF. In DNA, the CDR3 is TGTGCCAGCAGTCCTCTAGCGGGAGTTAAGCTTAACAATGAGCAGTTCTTC.

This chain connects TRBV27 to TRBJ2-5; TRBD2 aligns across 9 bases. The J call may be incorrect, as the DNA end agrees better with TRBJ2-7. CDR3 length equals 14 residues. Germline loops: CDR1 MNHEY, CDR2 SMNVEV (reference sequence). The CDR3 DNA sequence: TGTGCCAGCAGTCTGGCGCTAGCGGGATACGAGCAGTACTTC. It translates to CASSLALAGYEQYF.

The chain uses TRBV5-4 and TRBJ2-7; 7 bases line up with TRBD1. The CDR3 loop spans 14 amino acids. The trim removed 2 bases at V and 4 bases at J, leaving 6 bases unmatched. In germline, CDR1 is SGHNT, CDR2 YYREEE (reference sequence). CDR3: CASSFESGGYEQYF. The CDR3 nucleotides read TGTGCCAGCAGCTTCGAATCAGGGGGTTACGAGCAGTACTTC.

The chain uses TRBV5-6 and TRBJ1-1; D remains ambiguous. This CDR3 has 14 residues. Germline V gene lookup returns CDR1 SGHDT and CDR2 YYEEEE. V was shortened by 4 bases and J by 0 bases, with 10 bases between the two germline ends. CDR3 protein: CASSPAALNTEAFF. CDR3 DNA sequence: TGTGCCAGCAGCCCTGCGGCCTTGAACACTGAAGCTTTCTTT.

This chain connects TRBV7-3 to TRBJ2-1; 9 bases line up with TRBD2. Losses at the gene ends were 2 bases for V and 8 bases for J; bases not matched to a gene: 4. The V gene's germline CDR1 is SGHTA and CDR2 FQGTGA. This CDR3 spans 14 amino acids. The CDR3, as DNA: TGTGCCAGCAGCTTAGCGGGAGGGCCCGATGAGCAGTTCTTC. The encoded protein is CASSLAGGPDEQFF. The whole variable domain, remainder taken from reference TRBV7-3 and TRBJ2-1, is GAGVSQTPSNKVTEKGKYVELRCDPISGHTALYWYRQSLGQGPEFLIYFQGTGAADDSGLPNDRFFAVRPEGSVSTLKIQRTERGDSAVYLCASSLAGGPDEQFFGPGTRLTVL.

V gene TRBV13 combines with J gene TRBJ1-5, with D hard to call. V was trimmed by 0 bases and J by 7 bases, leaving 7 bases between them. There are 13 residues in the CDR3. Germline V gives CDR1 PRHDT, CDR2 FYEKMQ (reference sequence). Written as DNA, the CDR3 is TGTGCCAGCAGCTTAGGGTCGGGGCAGCCCCAGCATTTT. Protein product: CASSLGSGQPQHF.